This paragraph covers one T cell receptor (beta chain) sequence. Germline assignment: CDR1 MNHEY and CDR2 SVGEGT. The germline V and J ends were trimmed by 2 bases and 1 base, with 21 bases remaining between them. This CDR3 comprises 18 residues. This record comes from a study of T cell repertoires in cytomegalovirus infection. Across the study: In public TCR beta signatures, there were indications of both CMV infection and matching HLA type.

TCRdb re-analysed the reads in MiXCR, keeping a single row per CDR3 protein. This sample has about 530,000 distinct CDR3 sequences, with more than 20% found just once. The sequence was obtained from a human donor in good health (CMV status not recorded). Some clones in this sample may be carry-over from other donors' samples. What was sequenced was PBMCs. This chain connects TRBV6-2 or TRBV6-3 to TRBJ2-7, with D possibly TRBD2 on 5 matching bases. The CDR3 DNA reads TGTGCCAGCAGTTACGGTCGTCTAGCTTTCATCCGATCCTACGAGCAGTACGTC. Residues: CASSYGRLAFIRSYEQYV.